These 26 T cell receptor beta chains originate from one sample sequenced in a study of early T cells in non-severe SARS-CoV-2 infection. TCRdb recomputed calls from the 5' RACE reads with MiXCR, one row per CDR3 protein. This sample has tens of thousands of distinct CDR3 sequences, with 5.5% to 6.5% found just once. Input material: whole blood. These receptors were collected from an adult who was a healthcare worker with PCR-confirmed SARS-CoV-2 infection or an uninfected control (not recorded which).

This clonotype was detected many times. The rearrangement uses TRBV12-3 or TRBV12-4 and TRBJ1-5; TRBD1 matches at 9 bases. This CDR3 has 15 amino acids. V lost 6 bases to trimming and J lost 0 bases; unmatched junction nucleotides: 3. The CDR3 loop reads CASRGQGHSNQPQHF. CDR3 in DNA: TGTGCCAGCAGAGGACAGGGGCATAGCAATCAGCCCCAGCATTTT.

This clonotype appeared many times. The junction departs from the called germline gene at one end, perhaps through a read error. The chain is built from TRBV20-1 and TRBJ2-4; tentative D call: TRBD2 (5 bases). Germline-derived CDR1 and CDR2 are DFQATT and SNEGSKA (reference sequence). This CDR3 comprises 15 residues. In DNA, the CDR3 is TGCAGTGCTTCTATAGCGTCTACAGCCCAAAACATTCAGTACTTC. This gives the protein CSASIASTAQNIQYF.

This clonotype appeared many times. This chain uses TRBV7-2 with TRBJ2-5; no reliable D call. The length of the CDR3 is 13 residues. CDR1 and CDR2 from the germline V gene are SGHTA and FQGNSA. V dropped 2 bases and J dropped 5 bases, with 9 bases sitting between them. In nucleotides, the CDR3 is TGTGCCAGCAGCTTACAGGACGCTGAGACCCAGTACTTC. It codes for CASSLQDAETQYF.

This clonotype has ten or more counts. CDR3 region: CASSLHSYGYTF. The CDR3 DNA is TGTGCCAGCAGTTTACACAGCTATGGCTACACCTTC. The genes are TRBV12-3 or TRBV12-4 and TRBJ1-2; D is uncertain. V was trimmed by 2 bases and J by 4 bases, leaving 5 bases between them. The CDR3 sequence is 12 residues long.

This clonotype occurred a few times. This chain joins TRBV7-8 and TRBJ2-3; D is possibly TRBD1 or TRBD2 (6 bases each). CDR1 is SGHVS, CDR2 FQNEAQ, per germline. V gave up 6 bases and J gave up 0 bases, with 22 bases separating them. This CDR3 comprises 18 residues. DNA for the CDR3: TGTGCCAGCAGTTATCGACCCCCCGGGGGCCATAGCACAGATACGCAGTATTTT. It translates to CASSYRPPGGHSTDTQYF.

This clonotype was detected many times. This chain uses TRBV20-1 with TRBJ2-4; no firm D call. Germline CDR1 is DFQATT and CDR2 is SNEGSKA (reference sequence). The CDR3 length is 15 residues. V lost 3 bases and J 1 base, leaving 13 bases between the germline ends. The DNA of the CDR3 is TGCAGTGCTAGGCAAGAAAAAGGGGCCAAAAACATTCAGTACTTC. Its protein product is CSARQEKGAKNIQYF.

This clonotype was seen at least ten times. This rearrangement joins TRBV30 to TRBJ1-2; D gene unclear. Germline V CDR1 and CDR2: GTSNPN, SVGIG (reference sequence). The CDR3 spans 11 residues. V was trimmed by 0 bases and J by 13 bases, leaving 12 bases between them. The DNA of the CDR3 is TGTGCCTGGAGTGTACTAGGGAGCGCCACCTTC. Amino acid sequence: CAWSVLGSATF. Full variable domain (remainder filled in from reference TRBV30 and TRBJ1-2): SQTIHQWPATLVQPVGSPLSLECTVEGTSNPNLYWYRQAAGRGLQLLFYSVGIGQISSEVPQNLSASRPQDRQFILSSKKLLLSDSGFYLCAWSVLGSATFGSGTRLTVV.

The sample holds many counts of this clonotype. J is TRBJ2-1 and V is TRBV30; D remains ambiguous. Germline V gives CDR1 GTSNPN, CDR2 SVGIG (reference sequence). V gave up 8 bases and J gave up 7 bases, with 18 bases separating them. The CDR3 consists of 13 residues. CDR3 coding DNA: TGTGCCCTGTCACGCGATAGCAGGAATGAGCAGTTCTTC. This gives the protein CALSRDSRNEQFF.

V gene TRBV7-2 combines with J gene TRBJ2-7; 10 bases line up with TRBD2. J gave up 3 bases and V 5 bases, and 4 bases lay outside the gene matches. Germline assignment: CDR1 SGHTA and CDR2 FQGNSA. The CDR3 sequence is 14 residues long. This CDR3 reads CASSTQRGGYEQYF. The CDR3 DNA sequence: TGTGCCAGCAGCACCCAGCGGGGGGGCTACGAGCAGTACTTC.

CDR3 sequence (DNA): TGTGCCAGCAGTTACCGGACAAATTCCTACAATGAGCAGTTCTTC. This sequence encodes CASSYRTNSYNEQFF. J is TRBJ2-1 and V is TRBV6-5; possible D gene TRBD1, 5 bases. The CDR3 extends over 15 amino acids. V shed 2 bases and J shed 1 base, with 9 bases lying between them. The germline V gene encodes CDR1 MNHEY and CDR2 SVGAGI.

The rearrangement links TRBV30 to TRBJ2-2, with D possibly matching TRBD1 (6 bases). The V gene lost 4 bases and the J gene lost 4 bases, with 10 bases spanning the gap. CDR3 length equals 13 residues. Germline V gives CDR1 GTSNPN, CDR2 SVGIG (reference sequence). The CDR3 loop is CAWTGHSTGELFF. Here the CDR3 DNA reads TGTGCCTGGACGGGACATAGCACCGGGGAGCTGTTTTTT.

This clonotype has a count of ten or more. CDR3 bases: TGTGCCATCAGTGAGGGAGGGGCTGCCCGCGAGCAGTACTTC. It encodes CAISEGGAAREQYF. The chain is built from TRBV10-3 and TRBJ2-7; D is possibly TRBD2 (6 bases). The V and J ends lost 2 bases and 6 bases respectively, with 14 bases between them. CDR3 length: 14 residues. CDR1 and CDR2 from the germline V gene are ENHRY and SYGVKD.

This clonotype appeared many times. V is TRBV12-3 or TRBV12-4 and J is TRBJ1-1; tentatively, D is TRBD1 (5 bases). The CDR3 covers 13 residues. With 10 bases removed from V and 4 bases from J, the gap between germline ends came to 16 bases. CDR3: CAIGGLTGTEAFF. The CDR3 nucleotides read TGTGCCATCGGGGGATTAACGGGCACTGAAGCTTTCTTT.

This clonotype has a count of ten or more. CDR3 amino acids: CASSVGDRRRGHNQPQHF. The CDR3 bases are TGTGCCAGCAGCGTTGGGGACCGCCGAAGGGGGCACAATCAGCCCCAGCATTTT. V usage is TRBV5-6 and J usage is TRBJ1-5; 7 bases align to TRBD1. The germline V gene has CDR1 SGHDT and CDR2 YYEEEE. The CDR3 contains 18 residues. V lost 4 bases, J lost 3 bases, and 16 bases stayed unmatched.

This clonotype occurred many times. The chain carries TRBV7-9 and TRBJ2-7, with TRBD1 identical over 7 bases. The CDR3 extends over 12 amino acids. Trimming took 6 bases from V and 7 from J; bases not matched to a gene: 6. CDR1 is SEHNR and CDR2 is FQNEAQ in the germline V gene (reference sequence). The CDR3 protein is CASSRQGLEQYF. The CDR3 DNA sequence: TGTGCCAGCAGTCGACAGGGTCTGGAGCAGTACTTC.

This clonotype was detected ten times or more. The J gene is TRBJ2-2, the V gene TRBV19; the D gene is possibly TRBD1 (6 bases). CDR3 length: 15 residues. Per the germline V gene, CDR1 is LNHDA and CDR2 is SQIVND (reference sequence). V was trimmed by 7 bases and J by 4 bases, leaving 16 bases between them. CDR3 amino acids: CASTYMDSLTGELFF. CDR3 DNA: TGTGCCAGTACCTACATGGACAGTCTCACCGGGGAGCTGTTTTTT.

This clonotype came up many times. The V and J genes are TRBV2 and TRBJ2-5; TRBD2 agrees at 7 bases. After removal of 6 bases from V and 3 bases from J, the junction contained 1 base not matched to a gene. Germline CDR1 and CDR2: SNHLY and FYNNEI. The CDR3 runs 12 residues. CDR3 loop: CASRAGEETQYF. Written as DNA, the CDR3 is TGTGCCAGCAGGGCGGGAGAAGAGACCCAGTACTTC. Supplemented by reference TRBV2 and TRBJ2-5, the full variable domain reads EPEVTQTPSHQVTQMGQEVILRCVPISNHLYFYWYRQILGQKVEFLVSFYNNEISEKSEIFDDQFSVERPDGSNFTLKIRSTKLEDSAMYFCASRAGEETQYFGPGTRLLVL.

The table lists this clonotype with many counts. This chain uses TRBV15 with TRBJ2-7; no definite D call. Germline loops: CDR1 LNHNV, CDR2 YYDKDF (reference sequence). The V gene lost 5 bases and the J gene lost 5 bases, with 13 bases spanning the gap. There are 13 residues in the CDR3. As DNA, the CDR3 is TGTGCCACCAGCTACTACAGAGGCAACGAGCAGTACTTC. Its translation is CATSYYRGNEQYF.

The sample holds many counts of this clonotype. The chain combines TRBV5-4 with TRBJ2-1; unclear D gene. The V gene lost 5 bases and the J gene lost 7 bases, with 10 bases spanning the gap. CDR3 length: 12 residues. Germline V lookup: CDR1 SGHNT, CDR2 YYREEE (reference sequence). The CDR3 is CASRRVGNEQFF. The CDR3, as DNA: TGTGCCAGCAGACGGGTGGGGAATGAGCAGTTCTTC.

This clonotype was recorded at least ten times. DNA for the CDR3: TGCAGTGCTAGGAAAACCCCAGGGACAGATACGCAGTATTTT. Amino acids: CSARKTPGTDTQYF. The chain carries TRBV20-1 and TRBJ2-3, with D possibly TRBD1 on 5 matching bases. This CDR3 spans 14 amino acids. Between the trimmed V and J ends, which lost 3 bases and 3 bases, there was a span of 13 bases. Looked up from germline, CDR1 is DFQATT and CDR2 is SNEGSKA (reference sequence).

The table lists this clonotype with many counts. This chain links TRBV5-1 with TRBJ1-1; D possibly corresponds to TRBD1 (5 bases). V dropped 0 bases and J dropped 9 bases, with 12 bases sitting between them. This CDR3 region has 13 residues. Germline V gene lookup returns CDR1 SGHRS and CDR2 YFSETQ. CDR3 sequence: CASSLEGAAQAFF. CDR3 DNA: TGCGCCAGCAGCTTGGAAGGGGCAGCCCAAGCTTTCTTT.

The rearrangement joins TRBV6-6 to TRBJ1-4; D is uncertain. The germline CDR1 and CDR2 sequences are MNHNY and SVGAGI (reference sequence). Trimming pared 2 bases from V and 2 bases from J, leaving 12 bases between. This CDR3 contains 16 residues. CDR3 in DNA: TGTGCCAGCAGTTACGAATTTTGGGGTACTAATGAAAAACTGTTTTTT. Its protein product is CASSYEFWGTNEKLFF.

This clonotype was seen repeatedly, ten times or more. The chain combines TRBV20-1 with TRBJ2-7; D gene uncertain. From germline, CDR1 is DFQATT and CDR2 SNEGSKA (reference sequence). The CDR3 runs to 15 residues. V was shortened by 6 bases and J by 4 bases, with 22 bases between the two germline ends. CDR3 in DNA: TGCAGTGCCTCGGCTCAGCTCGCCGGTTTGTACGAGCAGTACTTC. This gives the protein CSASAQLAGLYEQYF.

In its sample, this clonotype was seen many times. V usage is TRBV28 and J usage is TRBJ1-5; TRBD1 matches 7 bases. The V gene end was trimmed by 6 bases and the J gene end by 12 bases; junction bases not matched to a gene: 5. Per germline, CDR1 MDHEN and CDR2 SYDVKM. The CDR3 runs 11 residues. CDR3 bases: TGTGCCAGCAGGTCCGACAGGGACCAGCATTTT. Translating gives CASRSDRDQHF.

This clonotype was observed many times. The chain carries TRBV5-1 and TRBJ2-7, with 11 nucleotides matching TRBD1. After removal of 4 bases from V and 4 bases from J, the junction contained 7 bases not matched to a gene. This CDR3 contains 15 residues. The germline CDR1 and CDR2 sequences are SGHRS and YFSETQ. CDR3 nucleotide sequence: TGCGCCAGCAGCCGGACAGGGGGCCACGAGTACGAGCAGTACTTC. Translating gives CASSRTGGHEYEQYF.

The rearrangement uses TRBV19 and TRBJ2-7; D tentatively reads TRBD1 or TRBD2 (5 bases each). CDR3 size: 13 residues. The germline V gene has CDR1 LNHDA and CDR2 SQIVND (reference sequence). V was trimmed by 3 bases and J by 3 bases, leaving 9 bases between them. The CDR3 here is CASSIGTLYEQYF. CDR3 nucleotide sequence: TGTGCCAGTAGTATCGGGACCCTCTACGAGCAGTACTTC.